The 22 T cell receptor beta chains listed next were all sequenced from one sample in a study of CD8+ T cells in alopecia areata. Treatment specified: oral pan-JAK inhibitor, 5-10 mg twice daily. RNA was isolated and reverse transcribed to cDNA, the sequencing template. Clones were read by immunoSEQ multiplex PCR, and TCRdb kept only the in-frame ones, dropping some. In the table there are about 76,000 clones, around 60% of which are singletons. The sequencing used CD8+ T cells sorted from blood, collected at week 24, from a patient treated with tofacitinib. The source is a human donor with alopecia areata.

In its sample, this clone was seen a few times. The genes are TRBV10-3 and TRBJ2-7; TRBD2 agrees at 10 bases. Looked up from germline, CDR1 is ENHRY and CDR2 is SYGVKD. The CDR3 contains 14 residues. V trimming: 3 bases; J trimming: 2 bases; junction bases outside the gene matches: 1. The CDR3 DNA is TGTGCCATCAGTGACGGACTAGCGGCCTACGAGCAGTACTTC. Translating it yields CAISDGLAAYEQYF.

The chain is built from TRBV25-1 and TRBJ2-3; perhaps D is TRBD1 or TRBD2 (5 bases each). Trimming left V 4 bases short and J 0 bases short, with 11 bases between. The length of the CDR3 is 15 residues. Germline V gene data show CDR1 as MGHDK and CDR2 as SYGVNS. CDR3 loop: CASSAWDRSTDTQYF. The CDR3, as DNA: TGTGCCAGCAGTGCCTGGGACCGTAGCACAGATACGCAGTATTTT.

The V and J genes are TRBV15 and TRBJ2-1, with D maybe TRBD2 (6 bases). The CDR3 length is 14 residues. The germline V gene encodes CDR1 LNHNV and CDR2 YYDKDF (reference sequence). V was pared by 0 bases and J by 9 bases, with 12 bases between. In DNA, the CDR3 is TGTGCCACCAGCAGAGATAAAACGGGGGTTGAGCAGTTCTTC. It yields the protein CATSRDKTGVEQFF.

This clone has just a few counts. The CDR3 DNA sequence: TGCGCCAGCAGCTTGTCGGGACAGAACTTCCAAGAGACCCAGTACTTC. Protein product: CASSLSGQNFQETQYF. V and J are TRBV5-1 and TRBJ2-5; 7 nucleotides align to TRBD1. Trimming removed 1 base from V and 1 base from J; junction bases left unmatched: 7. Germline V gene data show CDR1 as SGHRS and CDR2 as YFSETQ. The length of the CDR3 is 16 residues.

This rearrangement joins TRBV15 to TRBJ2-2; the D gene is possibly TRBD2 (5 bases). This CDR3 comprises 13 residues. Germline V gene data show CDR1 as LNHNV and CDR2 as YYDKDF (reference sequence). V gave up 0 bases and J gave up 13 bases, with 12 bases separating them. This CDR3 reads CATSRERGSGLFF. CDR3 coding DNA: TGTGCCACCAGCAGAGAACGGGGTTCAGGGCTGTTTTTT. The variable domain in full, completed from reference TRBV15 and TRBJ2-2, reads DAMVIQNPRYQVTQFGKPVTLSCSQTLNHNVMYWYQQKSSQAPKLLFHYYDKDFNNEADTPDNFQSRRPNTSFCFLDIRSPGLGDTAMYLCATSRERGSGLFFGEGSRLTVL.

V usage is TRBV7-6 and J usage is TRBJ1-4, with TRBD1 matching 9 bases. The CDR3 runs 17 residues. Losses at the gene ends were 2 bases for V and 6 bases for J; bases not matched to a gene: 10. The germline V gene has CDR1 SGHVS and CDR2 FNYEAQ. CDR3 protein: CASSLRRGRDRDEKLFF. The DNA of the CDR3 is TGTGCCAGCAGCTTAAGGAGGGGGCGGGACAGGGATGAAAAACTGTTTTTT.

The chain recombines TRBV4-3 with TRBJ2-6; D call uncertain. The CDR3 loop spans 15 amino acids. V shed 1 base and J shed 1 base, with 5 bases lying between them. Germline V lookup: CDR1 LGHNA, CDR2 YSLEER. CDR3 in amino acids: CASSQGVSGANVLTF. The CDR3, as DNA: TGCGCCAGCAGCCAAGGCGTATCTGGGGCCAACGTCCTGACTTTC.

The CDR3 is CASRTYRGINEQYF. For the CDR3, the DNA is TGTGCCAGCAGAACCTACAGGGGTATCAACGAGCAGTACTTC. The chain has TRBV28 and TRBJ2-7; TRBD1 matches at 7 bases. The CDR3 spans 14 residues. J gave up 5 bases and V 6 bases, and 10 bases lay outside the gene matches. The V gene's germline CDR1 is MDHEN and CDR2 SYDVKM.

This rearrangement joins TRBV7-9 to TRBJ1-2, with unresolved D. Germline assignment: CDR1 SEHNR and CDR2 FQNEAQ (reference sequence). The V end was cut by 6 bases, the J end by 3 bases, with 11 bases between. The CDR3 runs to 13 residues. DNA for the CDR3: TGTGCCAGCAGAACAGACGTGGACTATGGCTACACCTTC. Translation gives CASRTDVDYGYTF.

The chain is built from TRBV29-1 and TRBJ2-7; D is unclear. Germline CDR1 and CDR2: SQVTM and ANQGSEA. V lost 4 bases to trimming and J lost 2 bases, with 12 bases between them. The CDR3 contains 13 residues. The CDR3 DNA sequence: TGCAGCGTTGTTGGGGTTGAGACCTACGAGCAGTACTTC. The encoded protein is CSVVGVETYEQYF.

This clone was counted a single time. A read error likely explains this, since a far larger clone differs by one base. V gene TRBV23-1 combines with J gene TRBJ2-7; D call uncertain. TRBV23-1 is designated an ORF whose function remains uncertain. Trimming cost V 3 bases and J 9 bases, with 21 bases left between them. This CDR3 comprises 15 residues. The CDR3 DNA reads as TGCGCCAGCAGTCATTCGGTCCCACTTCTCGCGGTGCAGTACTTC. Encoded protein: CASSHSVPLLAVQYF.

The rearrangement links TRBV6-1 to TRBJ1-6, with D maybe TRBD1 (6 bases). With 0 bases removed from V and 3 bases from J, the gap between germline ends came to 12 bases. CDR1 MNHNS and CDR2 SASEGT come from the germline V gene. There are 17 residues in the CDR3. CDR3 sequence reads: CASSEARGTNYNSPLHF. CDR3 coding DNA: TGTGCCAGCAGTGAAGCGCGTGGGACAAACTATAATTCACCCCTCCACTTT.

On this clone itself: This sample also contains other DNA sequences that code for the same CDR3. The J gene is TRBJ2-7, the V gene TRBV27; D ambiguous. The CDR3 consists of 13 residues. V lost 0 bases, J lost 4 bases, and 7 bases lay in between. Per germline, CDR1 MNHEY and CDR2 SMNVEV (reference sequence). In nucleotides, the CDR3 is TGTGCCAGCAGTTTATCTATAGGTTACGAGCAGTACTTC. Protein sequence: CASSLSIGYEQYF.

The rearrangement links TRBV7-9 to TRBJ1-1; D gene unclear. Germline CDR1 SEHNR, CDR2 FQNEAQ (reference sequence). The V end lost 0 bases, the J end lost 0 bases, and 8 bases lay between the germline ends. This CDR3 is 15 amino acids long. The CDR3 DNA sequence: TGTGCCAGCAGCTTAGCGGAGGGAATGAACACTGAAGCTTTCTTT. It encodes CASSLAEGMNTEAFF.

The chain joins TRBV2 to TRBJ1-2, with 7 positions matching TRBD1. The CDR3 is made up of 15 amino acids. In germline, CDR1 is SNHLY, CDR2 FYNNEI. Germline trimming cut 4 bases from V and 1 base from J; bases unmatched to any gene: 6. This chain's CDR3 is CASSGGTDLNYGYTF. The DNA for the CDR3 is TGTGCCAGCAGTGGGGGGACAGACCTTAACTATGGCTACACCTTC.

The chain is built from TRBV2 and TRBJ2-7; D unclear. The germline V and J ends were trimmed by 6 bases and 6 bases, with 18 bases remaining between them. CDR1 is SNHLY, CDR2 FYNNEI, per germline. The length of the CDR3 is 14 residues. The CDR3 loop is CASSPTRRGSEQYF. The DNA for the CDR3 is TGTGCCAGCAGCCCAACACGGCGTGGAAGCGAGCAGTACTTC.

This chain uses TRBV7-9 with TRBJ1-2, with D hard to call. The ends were cut back, 1 base at V and 4 bases at J, with 4 bases in the middle. Germline CDR1 and CDR2: SEHNR and FQNEAQ (reference sequence). CDR3 length: 12 amino acids. The CDR3 region has the DNA TGTGCCAGCAGCTTAGGGGGCTATGGCTACACCTTC. Residues: CASSLGGYGYTF. The entire variable domain, with the rest obtained from reference TRBV7-9 and TRBJ1-2, is as follows: DTGVSQNPRHKITKRGQNVTFRCDPISEHNRLYWYRQTLGQGPEFLTYFQNEAQLEKSRLLSDRFSAERPKGSFSTLEIQRTEQGDSAMYLCASSLGGYGYTFGSGTRLTVV.

This sequence joins TRBV27 and TRBJ2-7; 7 bases fit TRBD1. V shed 6 bases and J 3 bases; nucleotides not matched to a gene: 5. CDR1 is MNHEY and CDR2 is SMNVEV in the germline V gene (reference sequence). The length of the CDR3 is 13 residues. CDR3 coding DNA: TGTGCCAGCAGCTCGGGACAGCTCTACGAGCAGTACTTC. Translated: CASSSGQLYEQYF.

This rearrangement joins TRBV11-2 to TRBJ2-3; 8 nucleotides align to TRBD1. V trimming: 5 bases; J trimming: 0 bases; junction bases outside the gene matches: 10. CDR3 length equals 17 residues. Germline CDR1 and CDR2: SGHAT and FQNNGV. CDR3 region: CASSPSPGTGSTDTQYF. In DNA, the CDR3 is TGTGCCAGCAGCCCCAGTCCCGGGACAGGAAGCACAGATACGCAGTATTTT.

The chain is built from TRBV25-1 and TRBJ2-7; 8 positions match TRBD1. There are 13 residues in the CDR3. The V gene's germline CDR1 is MGHDK and CDR2 SYGVNS. V gave up 7 bases and J gave up 3 bases; unmatched junction bases: 5. The CDR3 sequence is CASIAQGGYEQYF. As DNA, the CDR3 is TGTGCCAGCATAGCACAGGGGGGCTACGAGCAGTACTTC.

The V and J genes are TRBV4-1 and TRBJ1-1; D is possibly TRBD1 (6 bases). Deletions cut 4 bases from V and 5 bases from J, with 11 bases between. The germline V gene has CDR1 MGHRA and CDR2 YSYEKL. The CDR3 sequence is 13 residues long. The CDR3 loop is CASSPEGGTEAFF. CDR3 nucleotide sequence: TGCGCCAGCAGCCCGGAGGGGGGAACTGAAGCTTTCTTT.

The genes are TRBV27 and TRBJ2-1; TRBD1 matches 10 bases. V lost 2 bases, J lost 4 bases, and 2 bases stayed unmatched. CDR1 MNHEY and CDR2 SMNVEV come from the germline V gene (reference sequence). This CDR3 comprises 15 residues. The CDR3 DNA reads as TGTGCCAGCAGTTTAGGGACAGGGGTATACAATGAGCAGTTCTTC. This encodes CASSLGTGVYNEQFF.